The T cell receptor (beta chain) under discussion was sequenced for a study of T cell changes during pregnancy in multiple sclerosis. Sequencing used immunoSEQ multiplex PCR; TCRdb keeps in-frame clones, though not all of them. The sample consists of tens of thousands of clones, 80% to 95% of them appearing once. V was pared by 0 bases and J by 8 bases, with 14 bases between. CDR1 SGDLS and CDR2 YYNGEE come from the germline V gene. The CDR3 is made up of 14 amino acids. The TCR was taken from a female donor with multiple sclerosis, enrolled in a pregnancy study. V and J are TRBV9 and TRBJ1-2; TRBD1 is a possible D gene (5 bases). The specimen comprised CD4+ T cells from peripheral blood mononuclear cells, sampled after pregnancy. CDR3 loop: CASSVGGGRGGYTF. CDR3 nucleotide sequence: TGTGCCAGCAGCGTAGGCGGGGGAAGGGGAGGCTACACCTTC.